This T cell receptor (beta chain) was captured in a study of blood T cell repertoires in COVID-19. On the study more broadly: Collection of acute and convalescent COVID-19 samples took place in the United States, Italy and Spain. The analysed material was cDNA or gDNA that came from T cells, B-cell-depleted T cells, or PBMCs.

As handled by the study authors: It was from reference gene primer amplification that nucleated cell counts were estimated. Assay: immunoSEQ multiplex PCR; the TCRdb copy retains only in-frame clones and omits some. That table supplies the V and J calls and clone size; D and trimming were determined from the DNA. Altogether approximately 150,000 clones are present, 80% to 90% being singletons, with the ten largest covering 1.5%. The V gene's germline CDR1 is SGHTA and CDR2 FQGNSA. CDR3 length: 16 residues. Germline trimming cut 0 bases from V and 4 bases from J; bases unmatched to any gene: 6. The sequence was obtained from a woman aged 55-75 years with acute or convalescent COVID-19. The sample taken for sequencing was peripheral blood. This chain uses TRBV7-2 with TRBJ2-1; 7 nucleotides align to TRBD2. This CDR3 is CASSLASTSDYNEQFF. CDR3 nucleotide sequence: TGTGCCAGCAGCTTAGCGAGTACTAGCGATTACAATGAGCAGTTCTTC.